Reported below is one T cell receptor beta chain. The antigen is undetermined. An end of the junction differs from the germline gene, which may be a read error. This CDR3 comprises 15 residues. The germline CDR1 and CDR2 sequences are MNHEY and SVGAGI. The templates were synthetic TCR analogs, and they were spiked into each PCR. The repertoire was sequenced with immunoSEQ multiplex PCR; TCRdb's copy has only in-frame clones and lacks some. The sample records around 100,000 clones, about 85% being singletons. The data belong to a study of PD-L1 blockade in urothelial cancer. Study summary: Blood analysis took place 3 weeks (second dose) and 6 weeks after treatment start. Study-wide results and caveats: Tumor-associated blood clones were expanded more by durable-benefit patients at 3 weeks.

This sequence originates from a man over 45 with urothelial cancer. This sequence joins TRBV6-5 and TRBJ2-2; 8 bases line up with TRBD1. The sequences come from PBMCs, collected around atezolizumab (anti-PD-L1) treatment. CDR3 in DNA: TGTGCCAGCAATTACAGGGGGAGCAACACCGGGGAGCTGTTTTTT. Amino acid sequence: CASNYRGSNTGELFF.